This T cell receptor (beta chain) was sequenced for a study of shared clonotypes between healthy human individuals. Study-wide points: Sorted-subset samples were not fully sequenced, rarefaction indicated.

Several immunoSEQ plates held equal portions of the genomic DNA taken from each subset. DNA at approximately 200 ng, roughly 30,000 T cell genomes, went into sorted-subset replicate PCRs. Generated by immunoSEQ multiplex PCR, the TCRdb table keeps only in-frame clones and is missing some. The sample lists 850,000 to 1,200,000 clones, about 70% occurring once. Details on this clone: The antigen remains undetermined.

This CDR3 spans 13 amino acids. Germline V gene data show CDR1 as MNHNS and CDR2 as SASEGT. Trimming left V 2 bases short and J 3 bases short, with 8 bases between. Sequencing was performed on memory CD4+ T cells sorted from blood. The subset here: CD45RA-negative fraction. The rearrangement joins TRBV6-1 to TRBJ2-7; D uncertain. The receptor was isolated from a man between 18 and 35 years old in good health. The CDR3 here is CASSEYRDYEQYF. The CDR3 coding sequence is TGTGCCAGCAGTGAATATAGGGACTACGAGCAGTACTTC.